The clone carrying this TCR beta chain has a handful of counts. Its antigen is unknown. Aged 18 to 65, the patients had hyperthyroidism that was newly diagnosed and had lasted under 2 months. This sample was taken from a study of T cells in Graves' hyperthyroidism and ophthalmopathy. General study points: Through a model of 13 V-J features, ophthalmopathy was separated from stable hyperthyroidism.

The length of the CDR3 is 15 residues. Germline V gene data show CDR1 as MNHEY and CDR2 as SMNVEV (reference sequence). V dropped 11 bases and J dropped 2 bases, with 19 bases sitting between them. Using RNA transcripts as the source, TCR beta CDR3 regions were amplified. A set of HTBI primers served as the primers for a first-round RT-PCR of the TCR CDR3. TCRdb ran MiXCR on the multiplex PCR reads and lists one entry per CDR3 protein. The repertoire has hundreds of thousands of distinct CDR3 sequences, 14% of them found once; the top ten carry roughly 10%. The origin of this receptor is a woman between 18 and 29 years old with Graves' hyperthyroidism. This chain connects TRBV27 to TRBJ1-5; D unclear. Sequences were obtained from blood. This chain's CDR3 is CASGRILSGNQPQHF. In DNA, the CDR3 is TGTGCCTCGGGTAGGATTTTGAGTGGCAATCAGCCCCAGCATTTT.